The 9 T cell receptor beta chains presented below share a single source sample, sequenced in a study of blood T cell repertoires in COVID-19. The method was immunoSEQ multiplex PCR; TCRdb's version includes in-frame clones alone and lacks a portion of them. The sample shows over 95,000 clones, approximately 88% of them seen only once. The sample comprised peripheral blood. The source of these receptors is a woman aged 55-75 years with acute or convalescent COVID-19.

V usage is TRBV30 and J usage is TRBJ2-5, with D perhaps TRBD2 (6 bases). The CDR3 runs to 14 residues. Trimming removed 1 base at V and 7 bases at J, with 16 bases between. Germline V gene lookup returns CDR1 GTSNPN and CDR2 SVGIG (reference sequence). The CDR3: CAWSAPTSLRTQYF. Here the CDR3 DNA reads TGTGCCTGGAGTGCCCCGACTAGTTTGAGGACCCAGTACTTC.

The chain is built from TRBV4-1 and TRBJ1-2, with 7 bases identical to TRBD1. CDR1 is MGHRA, CDR2 YSYEKL, per germline. CDR3 length equals 14 residues. V lost 4 bases, J lost 5 bases, and 7 bases stayed unmatched. CDR3 DNA sequence: TGCGCCAGCAGCCCTACACAGGGGCGGTATGGCTACACCTTC. This gives the protein CASSPTQGRYGYTF.

The chain is built from TRBV5-5 and TRBJ1-6; 8 bases are a match to TRBD1. After removal of 3 bases from V and 7 bases from J, the junction contained 3 bases not matched to a gene. CDR1 SGHKS and CDR2 YYEKEE come from the germline V gene (reference sequence). The CDR3 runs 14 residues. The CDR3 loop reads CASSWTGSNSPLHF. CDR3 nucleotide sequence: TGTGCCAGCAGCTGGACAGGGTCCAATTCACCCCTCCACTTT.

CDR3 residues: CASSPGSGRYNEQFF. The CDR3 DNA sequence: TGTGCCAGCTCACCAGGTAGCGGAAGATACAATGAGCAGTTCTTC. The V call is TRBV18, the J call TRBJ2-1; weak D call: TRBD2 (6 bases). Germline V gene data show CDR1 as KGHSH and CDR2 as LQKENI. This CDR3 is 15 amino acids long. V was trimmed by 2 bases and J by 4 bases, leaving 12 bases between them.

This clone was counted a single time. V and J are TRBV4-2 and TRBJ1-2; D is possibly TRBD1 (5 bases). Trimming cost V 4 bases and J 3 bases, with 21 bases left between them. CDR3 length equals 17 residues. Looked up from germline, CDR1 is LGHNA and CDR2 is YNFKEQ. The CDR3 DNA reads TGTGCCAGCAGCCCGGTAGGAGGGGCAGGGACCGACTATGGCTACACCTTC. This codes for CASSPVGGAGTDYGYTF.

The gene calls are TRBV20-1 and TRBJ1-5, with 8 bases aligning to TRBD1. J was trimmed by 1 base and V by 3 bases; bases with no gene match: 5. Germline lookup yields CDR1 DFQATT and CDR2 SNEGSKA (reference sequence). This CDR3 is 15 amino acids long. The CDR3: CSASRGQASNQPQHF. The DNA for the CDR3 is TGCAGTGCTAGTAGGGGACAGGCAAGCAATCAGCCCCAGCATTTT.

This chain connects TRBV5-1 to TRBJ1-1; D is ambiguous. Per the germline V gene, CDR1 is SGHRS and CDR2 is YFSETQ. V was cut by 0 bases and J by 6 bases, with 12 bases left in between. The CDR3 spans 14 residues. This CDR3 is CASSLDNPGAEAFF. In DNA form, the CDR3 reads TGCGCCAGCAGCTTGGACAACCCCGGGGCTGAAGCTTTCTTT.

In this sample, this clone turned up once. This sequence joins TRBV15 and TRBJ1-5; D uncertain. CDR3 size: 14 residues. The germline V gene encodes CDR1 LNHNV and CDR2 YYDKDF (reference sequence). V was clipped by 0 bases and J by 2 bases, with 5 bases between them. The CDR3 DNA reads as TGTGCCACCAGCAGAGATCCCGGCAATCAGCCCCAGCATTTT. It codes for CATSRDPGNQPQHF.

The V call is TRBV18, the J call TRBJ2-5; the match to TRBD1 covers 9 bases. J was trimmed by 2 bases and V by 3 bases; bases with no gene match: 4. This CDR3 is built from 15 residues. CDR1 and CDR2 from the germline V gene are KGHSH and LQKENI. As DNA, the CDR3 is TGTGCCAGCTCACCCCGGGACAGGGAGCAAGAGACCCAGTACTTC. Protein: CASSPRDREQETQYF.